The 24 T cell receptor beta chains presented below share a single source sample, sequenced in a study of blood T cell repertoires in COVID-19 (dated by TCRdb to 2018 to 2021). Receptor libraries were prepared by the immunoSEQ multiplex PCR assay. TCRdb provides this immuneACCESS table in a form limited to in-frame rearrangements. Some clones are lacking; in checked studies, under half of them reflect an unresolved V gene, and why the rest are absent is not known. The sample includes more than 60,000 clones, with roughly 89% observed a single time. The ten largest clones capture almost 5% of the sample. The sample consisted of peripheral blood. The receptors originated from a woman aged 50 to 60 with active COVID-19.

The rearrangement joins TRBV19 to TRBJ2-1; TRBD2 agrees at 11 bases. The CDR3 totals 16 residues. V shed 5 bases and J 4 bases; nucleotides not matched to a gene: 7. Germline CDR1 and CDR2: LNHDA and SQIVND (reference sequence). CDR3 DNA sequence: TGTGCCAGTAGTGGCGGGACTAGCGGTAATTACAATGAGCAGTTCTTC. It translates to CASSGGTSGNYNEQFF.

The chain couples TRBV5-8 to TRBJ2-7; 9 bases match TRBD2. There are 16 residues in the CDR3. Germline lookup yields CDR1 SGHTS and CDR2 YDEGEE. With 4 bases clipped from V and 7 bases from J, the junction kept 15 bases outside the gene matches. The DNA for the CDR3 is TGTGCCAGCAGCACCGCCTTTAGCGGGGGTAGGGGGGAGCAGTACTTC. Its protein product is CASSTAFSGGRGEQYF.

This chain connects TRBV27 to TRBJ2-7; 10 nucleotides agree with TRBD1. The germline CDR1 and CDR2 sequences are MNHEY and SMNVEV (reference sequence). The junction had 9 bases not matched to a gene; V was cut back by 6 bases and J by 7 bases. The CDR3 is 14 residues long. The CDR3 region is CASSWDRGSGEQYF. The DNA for the CDR3 is TGTGCCAGCAGCTGGGACAGGGGCTCGGGAGAGCAGTACTTC.

The V and J genes are TRBV10-3 and TRBJ1-4; 8 nucleotides align to TRBD1. The V segment lost 9 bases and the J segment 2 bases; nucleotides outside the gene matches: 2. Germline-derived CDR1 and CDR2 are ENHRY and SYGVKD. The CDR3 length is 13 residues. CDR3 sequence reads: CAMTGATNEKLFF. CDR3 sequence (DNA): TGTGCCATGACAGGGGCGACTAATGAAAAACTGTTTTTT.

The chain is built from TRBV4-2 and TRBJ2-1; 10 bases line up with TRBD2. Trimming at V came to 3 bases and at J to 10 bases, leaving 9 bases not matched to a gene. CDR3 length equals 15 residues. Germline CDR1 and CDR2: LGHNA and YNFKEQ. CDR3 DNA sequence: TGTGCCAGCAGCCAGTCGCTAGCGGGAGTAGGGGAGCAGTTCTTC. Residues: CASSQSLAGVGEQFF.

V gene TRBV6-1 combines with J gene TRBJ1-1, with TRBD1 matching over 7 bases. CDR3 length: 17 amino acids. The germline V gene encodes CDR1 MNHNS and CDR2 SASEGT. Trimming at V came to 3 bases and at J to 0 bases, leaving 10 bases not matched to a gene. As DNA, the CDR3 is TGTGCCAGCAGTGATAGTTATACGGGACAGCTGAACACTGAAGCTTTCTTT. Translating gives CASSDSYTGQLNTEAFF.

This chain links TRBV19 with TRBJ1-1; 7 bases align to TRBD1. The CDR3 length is 14 residues. V trimming: 3 bases; J trimming: 3 bases; junction bases outside the gene matches: 4. CDR1 LNHDA and CDR2 SQIVND come from the germline V gene (reference sequence). CDR3 coding DNA: TGTGCCAGTAGTATGGGGACAGTGCACACTGAAGCTTTCTTT. Amino acids: CASSMGTVHTEAFF.

The chain has TRBV2 and TRBJ2-4; D remains unclear. The CDR3 totals 16 residues. Germline loops: CDR1 SNHLY, CDR2 FYNNEI. V shed 2 bases and J shed 0 bases, with 11 bases lying between them. The CDR3 DNA follows: TGTGCCAGCAGTGAATCGGCGGCCCTAGCCAAAAACATTCAGTACTTC. Translated: CASSESAALAKNIQYF.

The rearrangement joins TRBV20-1 to TRBJ2-7, with TRBD2 identical over 7 bases. Germline assignment: CDR1 DFQATT and CDR2 SNEGSKA (reference sequence). The CDR3 runs 19 residues. Losses at the gene ends were 3 bases for V and 3 bases for J; bases not matched to a gene: 23. The CDR3 nucleotides are TGCAGTGCTAGTCTTTTAGGACTAAATGCGGCTAGCGGAAACTACGAGCAGTACTTC. This codes for CSASLLGLNAASGNYEQYF.

This clone showed up just once. The J gene is TRBJ1-5, the V gene TRBV3-1 (or the pseudogene TRBV3-2); TRBD1 might be the D (6 bases). Between the trimmed V and J ends, which lost 2 bases and 3 bases, there was a span of 11 bases. Germline CDR1 is LGHDT and CDR2 is YNNKEL (reference sequence). This CDR3 has 15 residues. This CDR3 reads CASSQSGQNNQPQHF. CDR3 sequence (DNA): TGTGCCAGCAGCCAATCAGGACAGAACAATCAGCCCCAGCATTTT.

This rearrangement joins TRBV2 to TRBJ1-2; D is uncertain. Trimming pared 6 bases from V and 3 bases from J, leaving 14 bases between. The length of the CDR3 is 14 residues. Per germline, CDR1 SNHLY and CDR2 FYNNEI. CDR3 nucleotide sequence: TGTGCCAGCAGCGGTTCCAGGTCGGACTATGGCTACACCTTC. The encoded protein is CASSGSRSDYGYTF. The variable domain in full, with the rest retrieved from reference TRBV2 and TRBJ1-2, is EPEVTQTPSHQVTQMGQEVILRCVPISNHLYFYWYRQILGQKVEFLVSFYNNEISEKSEIFDDQFSVERPDGSNFTLKIRSTKLEDSAMYFCASSGSRSDYGYTFGSGTRLTVV.

This chain links TRBV29-1 with TRBJ2-5; 11 positions agree with TRBD2. Per germline, CDR1 SQVTM and CDR2 ANQGSEA. There are 14 residues in the CDR3. Trimming cost V 6 bases and J 2 bases; bases outside gene matches: 5. The CDR3 DNA sequence: TGCAGCGTCGGGGGGACTAGCGGACAAGAGACCCAGTACTTC. Translated: CSVGGTSGQETQYF.

The V call is TRBV3-1 (or the pseudogene TRBV3-2), the J call TRBJ2-7; possibly TRBD1 for D (5 bases). The germline V gene has CDR1 LGHDT and CDR2 YNNKEL (reference sequence). The CDR3 loop spans 15 amino acids. V was trimmed by 0 bases and J by 0 bases, leaving 9 bases between them. The CDR3 DNA reads as TGTGCCAGCAGCCAAGATCGTAGGGGCTCCTACGAGCAGTACTTC. This codes for CASSQDRRGSYEQYF.

The rearrangement uses TRBV6-2 or TRBV6-3 and TRBJ2-7, with D unclear. V was shortened by 6 bases and J by 6 bases, with 12 bases between the two germline ends. The length of the CDR3 is 12 residues. Per the germline V gene, CDR1 is MNHEY and CDR2 is SVGEGT. The CDR3 sequence: CASSRSIIEQYF. The CDR3 bases are TGTGCCAGCAGCCGCTCTATTATCGAGCAGTACTTC.

This clone was seen just once. The genes are TRBV20-1 and TRBJ1-4, with 7 bases lining up with TRBD1. CDR1 DFQATT and CDR2 SNEGSKA come from the germline V gene (reference sequence). J lost 5 bases, V lost 6 bases, and 0 bases had no gene match. The CDR3 extends over 11 amino acids. CDR3 region: CSAQGNEKLFF. The CDR3 DNA follows: TGCAGTGCACAGGGGAATGAAAAACTGTTTTTT.

The J gene is TRBJ1-6, the V gene TRBV28; D remains unclear. The CDR3 contains 14 residues. The V end lost 2 bases, the J end lost 6 bases, and 8 bases lay between the germline ends. From germline, CDR1 is MDHEN and CDR2 SYDVKM. DNA of the CDR3: TGTGCCAGCAGTTTAGAACAGCTTAATTCACCCCTCCACTTT. This sequence encodes CASSLEQLNSPLHF.

The chain has TRBV13 and TRBJ2-7; D remains unclear. In germline, CDR1 is PRHDT, CDR2 FYEKMQ (reference sequence). Between the trimmed V and J ends, which lost 0 bases and 4 bases, there was a span of 7 bases. The CDR3 length is 13 residues. CDR3 region: CASSLGASYEQYF. The CDR3 nucleotides are TGTGCCAGCAGCTTAGGGGCCTCATACGAGCAGTACTTC. Full variable domain (remainder filled in from reference TRBV13 and TRBJ2-7): AAGVIQSPRHLIKEKRETATLKCYPIPRHDTVYWYQQGPGQDPQFLISFYEKMQSDKGSIPDRFSAQQFSDYHSELNMSSLELGDSALYFCASSLGASYEQYFGPGTRLTVT.

The chain uses TRBV19 and TRBJ2-1, with TRBD2 matching 10 bases. CDR3 length equals 13 residues. Trimming at V came to 6 bases and at J to 12 bases, leaving 8 bases not matched to a gene. Per germline, CDR1 LNHDA and CDR2 SQIVND (reference sequence). Here the CDR3 reads CASRDTSGTGQFF. The DNA for the CDR3 is TGTGCCAGTAGGGATACTAGCGGGACGGGGCAGTTCTTC. The whole variable domain, filled in from reference TRBV19 and TRBJ2-1, reads DGGITQSPKYLFRKEGQNVTLSCEQNLNHDAMYWYRQDPGQGLRLIYYSQIVNDFQKGDIAEGYSVSREKKESFPLTVTSAQKNPTAFYLCASRDTSGTGQFFGPGTRLTVL.

This sequence joins TRBV19 and TRBJ2-5; 7 nucleotides match TRBD2. The CDR3 spans 14 residues. Trimming took 2 bases from V and 5 from J; bases not matched to a gene: 5. CDR1 is LNHDA, CDR2 SQIVND, per germline (reference sequence). The CDR3 nucleotides are TGTGCCAGTAGTATACTAGCGGCAGGGGAGACCCAGTACTTC. Translated: CASSILAAGETQYF.

The chain is built from TRBV4-1 and TRBJ2-3; TRBD2 matches 12 bases. The CDR3 is 15 amino acids. V lost 4 bases to trimming and J lost 4 bases; unmatched junction nucleotides: 3. Germline assignment: CDR1 MGHRA and CDR2 YSYEKL. CDR3 loop: CASSLGLAGADTQYF. CDR3 DNA sequence: TGCGCCAGCAGCCTGGGACTAGCGGGCGCAGATACGCAGTATTTT.

The V gene is TRBV11-3, the J gene TRBJ2-1; 11 nucleotides align to TRBD2. Germline V gene data show CDR1 as SGHNT and CDR2 as YENEEA. V was pared by 8 bases and J by 3 bases, with 6 bases of the junction left unmatched. The CDR3 is made up of 15 amino acids. The CDR3 loop is CASSAGLAVYNEQFF. CDR3 bases: TGTGCCAGCTCCGCGGGACTAGCGGTCTACAATGAGCAGTTCTTC.

The chain carries TRBV3-1 (or the pseudogene TRBV3-2) and TRBJ2-7; D not certain. Germline lookup yields CDR1 LGHDT and CDR2 YNNKEL (reference sequence). The germline V and J ends were trimmed by 6 bases and 2 bases, with 11 bases remaining between them. The CDR3 consists of 13 residues. The CDR3 region is CASSDDSAYEQYF. In DNA form, the CDR3 reads TGTGCCAGCAGTGATGACTCGGCCTACGAGCAGTACTTC.

This clone was recorded many times. V and J are TRBV7-8 and TRBJ1-1; D gene uncertain. V was pared by 2 bases and J by 1 base, with 11 bases between. The CDR3 has 15 residues. The germline V gene encodes CDR1 SGHVS and CDR2 FQNEAQ. Written as DNA, the CDR3 is TGTGCCAGCAGCTTATCCGGGGTAGGGAACACTGAAGCTTTCTTT. This translates into CASSLSGVGNTEAFF.

The chain employs TRBV2 and TRBJ2-6; TRBD1 might be the D (6 bases). Per the germline V gene, CDR1 is SNHLY and CDR2 is FYNNEI. Trimming stripped 6 bases from V and 12 bases from J, with 15 bases between. CDR3 length: 13 amino acids. The CDR3 spells CASRGHPGGVLTF. CDR3 nucleotide sequence: TGTGCCAGCAGGGGACACCCCGGCGGCGTCCTGACTTTC.